The next 8 T cell receptor beta chains were all read from a single sample in a study of technical replicates of blood from four donors. TCRdb's table, derived via immunoSEQ multiplex PCR, lists solely in-frame clones and lacks some. The repertoire has 75,000 to 90,000 clones, around 94% of them found once; the top ten carry around 0.4%. Sequenced: T cells isolated from PBMCs. The receptors shown here come from a human donor in good health.

The chain uses TRBV7-7 and TRBJ2-5, with D hard to call. This CDR3 spans 15 amino acids. V was trimmed by 0 bases and J by 1 base, leaving 9 bases between them. Looked up from germline, CDR1 is SSHAT and CDR2 is FNYEAQ (reference sequence). The CDR3, as DNA: TGTGCCAGCAGCTTAGCGGCGGAGATCCAAGAGACCCAGTACTTC. It translates to CASSLAAEIQETQYF.

This rearrangement joins TRBV30 to TRBJ2-3, with 8 nucleotides matching TRBD2. Germline lookup yields CDR1 GTSNPN and CDR2 SVGIG (reference sequence). V shed 0 bases, J shed 11 bases, and the junction held 10 bases outside the gene matches. The CDR3 is 14 amino acids. The CDR3 nucleotides read TGTGCCTGGAGTGTACGGGAGGGCCCACAGGAGCAGTATTTT. As protein: CAWSVREGPQEQYF.

V is TRBV7-9 and J is TRBJ2-7; 8 bases fit TRBD1. V trimming: 6 bases; J trimming: 2 bases; junction bases outside the gene matches: 12. Germline V lookup: CDR1 SEHNR, CDR2 FQNEAQ (reference sequence). The CDR3 runs 16 residues. The CDR3 protein is CASRQQGGLSTYEQYF. For the CDR3, the DNA is TGTGCCAGCAGGCAACAGGGGGGCCTATCGACCTACGAGCAGTACTTC.

The V gene is TRBV7-2, the J gene TRBJ2-7; 8 nucleotides match TRBD1. The V gene end was trimmed by 6 bases and the J gene end by 5 bases; junction bases not matched to a gene: 6. This CDR3 spans 13 amino acids. Germline lookup yields CDR1 SGHTA and CDR2 FQGNSA. The CDR3 is CASSPQGANEQYF. CDR3 nucleotides: TGTGCCAGCAGTCCCCAGGGGGCCAACGAGCAGTACTTC.

The rearrangement links TRBV21-1 to TRBJ1-2; the DNA was not used to check the table's D call, TRBD1. TRBV21-1 is a known pseudogene. This CDR3 comprises 12 residues. DNA for the CDR3: TGTGCCAGCAGCAAAGAAGGGGATGGCTACACCTTC. It codes for CASSKEGDGYTF.

V gene TRBV27 combines with J gene TRBJ2-3; the match to TRBD2 covers 10 bases. The J segment lost 3 bases and the V segment lost 7 bases, leaving 4 bases of the junction unmatched. Germline CDR1 reads MNHEY; CDR2 reads SMNVEV (reference sequence). This CDR3 spans 14 amino acids. The CDR3 DNA reads TGTGCCAGCACCCCACTAGCGGGAACAGATACGCAGTATTTT. This codes for CASTPLAGTDTQYF.

This clone was detected once. The chain employs TRBV7-9 and TRBJ1-1; possible D gene TRBD1, 5 bases. The V gene lost 2 bases and the J gene lost 4 bases, with 23 bases spanning the gap. CDR3 size: 18 residues. Germline V CDR1 and CDR2: SEHNR, FQNEAQ (reference sequence). In DNA, the CDR3 is TGTGCCAGCAGCTTATGGAGAGGCGGCAGGGTGACGGTCACTGAAGCTTTCTTT. The encoded protein is CASSLWRGGRVTVTEAFF.

V gene TRBV18 combines with J gene TRBJ1-5; D is perhaps TRBD1 (5 bases). Trimming left V 3 bases short and J 7 bases short, with 10 bases between. CDR1 KGHSH and CDR2 LQKENI come from the germline V gene. This CDR3 has 13 amino acids. The CDR3 region has the DNA TGTGCCAGCTCACCGGAGGGGACGCAGCCCCAGCATTTT. The encoded protein is CASSPEGTQPQHF.